The next 30 T cell receptor beta chains were all read from a single sample in a study of siplizumab effects on memory and regulatory T cells. Clones were sequenced by immunoSEQ multiplex PCR, and TCRdb holds only the in-frame ones, with some missing. This table has fewer than 120,000 clones, roughly 92% appearing once. Sequencing was done on a sample of CD4+ T cells sorted from blood. The receptors were gathered from a human donor in good health.

J is TRBJ2-7 and V is TRBV23-1; D might be TRBD1 or TRBD2, each matching 7 bases. TRBV23-1 falls under the ORF class, with uncertain function. The CDR3 spans 20 residues. V was pared by 4 bases and J by 3 bases, with 31 bases between. DNA for the CDR3: TGCGCCAGCAGTCCCCGGGTAGGCGTTCTAGCGGAGGGGGCGGGCTACGAGCAGTACTTC. Amino acids: CASSPRVGVLAEGAGYEQYF.

The rearrangement links TRBV19 to TRBJ2-5, with unresolved D. CDR1 and CDR2 (germline): LNHDA, SQIVND (reference sequence). Trimming removed 8 bases from V and 5 bases from J, with 15 bases in between. This CDR3 has 13 residues. CDR3 in amino acids: CASSPSVLETQYF. CDR3 bases: TGTGCCAGTTCCCCCTCGGTCTTGGAGACCCAGTACTTC. Full variable domain (remainder filled in from reference TRBV19 and TRBJ2-5): DGGITQSPKYLFRKEGQNVTLSCEQNLNHDAMYWYRQDPGQGLRLIYYSQIVNDFQKGDIAEGYSVSREKKESFPLTVTSAQKNPTAFYLCASSPSVLETQYFGPGTRLLVL.

The chain is built from TRBV11-1 and TRBJ2-2; 8 positions match TRBD1. Per germline, CDR1 SGHAT and CDR2 FQDESV (reference sequence). The CDR3 consists of 15 residues. V was pared by 5 bases and J by 4 bases, with 6 bases of the junction left unmatched. The CDR3 nucleotides are TGTGCCAGCAGCCCGGGACAGGCTGGCACCGGGGAGCTGTTTTTT. Its translation is CASSPGQAGTGELFF.

J is TRBJ2-7 and V is TRBV19; D not certain. Trimming removed 0 bases from V and 0 bases from J, with 12 bases in between. Germline loops: CDR1 LNHDA, CDR2 SQIVND (reference sequence). This CDR3 has 16 amino acids. The CDR3 sequence is CASSIESPSYSYEQYF. In DNA, the CDR3 is TGTGCCAGTAGTATAGAGTCACCCAGTTACTCCTACGAGCAGTACTTC.

The genes are TRBV2 and TRBJ1-2; TRBD1 agrees at 8 bases. J gave up 8 bases and V 1 base, and 6 bases lay outside the gene matches. Germline V gives CDR1 SNHLY, CDR2 FYNNEI. This CDR3 has 14 residues. The DNA of the CDR3 is TGTGCCAGCAGTGAAGAGACAGGGGTGGAAGGCTACACCTTC. Its protein product is CASSEETGVEGYTF.

The J gene is TRBJ2-3, the V gene TRBV13; D is perhaps TRBD2 (6 bases). With 3 bases removed from V and 1 base from J, the gap between germline ends came to 11 bases. The germline CDR1 and CDR2 sequences are PRHDT and FYEKMQ (reference sequence). This CDR3 comprises 15 residues. The CDR3 here is CASSFWEARTDTQYF. The CDR3 DNA reads TGTGCCAGCAGCTTTTGGGAGGCCCGCACAGATACGCAGTATTTT.

The chain employs TRBV25-1 and TRBJ1-4; 8 nucleotides line up with TRBD1. The CDR3 has 14 amino acids. The V gene's germline CDR1 is MGHDK and CDR2 SYGVNS. V trimming: 7 bases; J trimming: 5 bases; junction bases outside the gene matches: 6. CDR3 protein: CASIKTGENEKLFF. DNA for the CDR3: TGTGCCAGCATAAAGACAGGGGAGAATGAAAAACTGTTTTTT.

V usage is TRBV23-1 and J usage is TRBJ1-1, with D possibly being TRBD1 (6 bases). TRBV23-1 belongs to the ORF category, with a function that is uncertain. The CDR3 loop spans 16 amino acids. V shed 2 bases and J shed 0 bases, with 13 bases lying between them. The CDR3 nucleotides are TGCGCCAGCAGTCAAGGTTATCAGGGGATGAACACTGAAGCTTTCTTT. This codes for CASSQGYQGMNTEAFF.

The chain has TRBV10-1 and TRBJ2-5; D is uncertain. The V gene lost 0 bases and the J gene lost 4 bases, with 15 bases spanning the gap. Germline V gene lookup returns CDR1 WNHNN and CDR2 SYGVQD (reference sequence). This CDR3 spans 16 amino acids. CDR3 residues: CASSESTRPRRETQYF. In DNA, the CDR3 is TGCGCCAGCAGTGAGTCGACTCGACCAAGGCGAGAGACCCAGTACTTC.

The gene calls are TRBV14 and TRBJ2-5; 7 bases match TRBD1. Germline CDR1 and CDR2: SGHDN and FVKESK. V gave up 6 bases and J gave up 3 bases; unmatched junction bases: 10. The CDR3 runs to 15 residues. CDR3 nucleotides: TGTGCCAGCAGTCTGTCTCCCGGGACAGAAGAGACCCAGTACTTC. Translated: CASSLSPGTEETQYF.

The chain has TRBV9 and TRBJ2-6; perhaps TRBD1 as D (5 bases). V shed 4 bases and J shed 4 bases, with 21 bases lying between them. Looked up from germline, CDR1 is SGDLS and CDR2 is YYNGEE. CDR3 length: 18 amino acids. The CDR3 region has the DNA TGTGCCAGCAGCTCTTGGGGCCCCGGAGAGTCGGGGGCCAACGTCCTGACTTTC. Residues: CASSSWGPGESGANVLTF.

The chain employs TRBV6-5 and TRBJ2-7; 7 positions match TRBD1. Per the germline V gene, CDR1 is MNHEY and CDR2 is SVGAGI. The junction had 12 bases not matched to a gene; V was cut back by 6 bases and J by 4 bases. The CDR3 is 15 residues long. The CDR3 DNA is TGTGCCAGCAGCCCCCCCGGGACAGTTTTTTACGAGCAGTACTTC. Translated: CASSPPGTVFYEQYF.

The V gene is TRBV7-3, the J gene TRBJ2-7, with TRBD2 matching over 8 bases. This CDR3 region has 15 residues. Germline V gene data show CDR1 as SGHTA and CDR2 as FQGTGA. J lost 6 bases, V lost 1 base, and 8 bases had no gene match. CDR3 amino acids: CASSLRAGGGGEQYF. For the CDR3, the DNA is TGTGCCAGCAGCTTAAGGGCGGGAGGCGGGGGCGAGCAGTACTTC.

The chain combines TRBV7-9 with TRBJ1-5; D is possibly TRBD1 (6 bases). The CDR3 is made up of 16 amino acids. Germline V gene lookup returns CDR1 SEHNR and CDR2 FQNEAQ (reference sequence). V was shortened by 1 base and J by 2 bases, with 12 bases between the two germline ends. The CDR3 region is CASSLDGRGGNQPQHF. DNA of the CDR3: TGTGCCAGCAGCTTAGATGGGAGGGGGGGCAATCAGCCCCAGCATTTT.

The V and J genes are TRBV10-1 and TRBJ1-1, with a tentative D call TRBD1 (5 bases). The CDR3 totals 13 residues. Germline lookup yields CDR1 WNHNN and CDR2 SYGVQD (reference sequence). With 5 bases removed from V and 4 bases from J, the gap between germline ends came to 11 bases. The CDR3 is CASSSPGLTEAFF. The CDR3 nucleotides read TGCGCCAGCAGTTCCCCGGGGCTCACTGAAGCTTTCTTT.

This chain links TRBV6-5 with TRBJ1-2; TRBD1 agrees at 8 bases. The J segment lost 6 bases and the V segment lost 7 bases, leaving 4 bases of the junction unmatched. CDR1 and CDR2 (germline): MNHEY, SVGAGI. This CDR3 spans 12 amino acids. The CDR3 nucleotides are TGTGCCAGCACCAGGGGGCACGATGGCTACACCTTC. It yields the protein CASTRGHDGYTF.

The chain couples TRBV5-6 to TRBJ1-6; D remains unclear. This CDR3 contains 16 residues. Trimming took 2 bases from V and 10 from J, leaving 19 bases between them. Germline CDR1 and CDR2: SGHDT and YYEEEE. This CDR3 reads CASSFGQKVSNSPLHF. The CDR3 coding sequence is TGTGCCAGCAGCTTCGGCCAAAAGGTGTCGAACTCACCCCTCCACTTT. The full variable domain, with the rest looked up from reference TRBV5-6 and TRBJ1-6, is DAGVTQSPTHLIKTRGQQVTLRCSPKSGHDTVSWYQQALGQGPQFIFQYYEEEERQRGNFPDRFSGHQFPNYSSELNVNALLLGDSALYLCASSFGQKVSNSPLHFGNGTRLTVT.

The V gene is TRBV10-1, the J gene TRBJ2-4; TRBD2 matches at 10 bases. The V gene end was trimmed by 3 bases and the J gene end by 9 bases; junction bases not matched to a gene: 5. The CDR3 extends over 14 amino acids. CDR1 is WNHNN and CDR2 is SYGVQD in the germline V gene (reference sequence). The CDR3 is CASSDLAGVGIQYF. The CDR3 nucleotides are TGCGCCAGCAGTGATCTAGCGGGAGTCGGCATTCAGTACTTC.

The chain recombines TRBV7-8 with TRBJ1-1; D may be TRBD1 (5 bases). Trimming shortened V by 5 bases and J by 4 bases, and 14 bases separated the two germline ends. The CDR3 extends over 14 amino acids. Germline V gene data show CDR1 as SGHVS and CDR2 as FQNEAQ. The CDR3 loop is CASSPRDAGTEAFF. The CDR3 DNA is TGTGCCAGCAGCCCCAGGGATGCGGGCACTGAAGCTTTCTTT. The whole variable domain, filled in from reference TRBV7-8 and TRBJ1-1, reads GAGVSQSPRYKVAKRGQDVALRCDPISGHVSLFWYQQALGQGPEFLTYFQNEAQLDKSGLPSDRFFAERPEGSVSTLKIQRTQQEDSAVYLCASSPRDAGTEAFFGQGTRLTVV.

The J gene is TRBJ2-7, the V gene TRBV6-5, with D possibly being TRBD2 (5 bases). Trimming took 2 bases from V and 2 from J, leaving 10 bases between them. In germline, CDR1 is MNHEY, CDR2 SVGAGI. This CDR3 spans 14 amino acids. For the CDR3, the DNA is TGTGCCAGCAGTTACGGGGAGAAAACCTACGAGCAGTACTTC. Amino acid sequence: CASSYGEKTYEQYF.

CDR3 in DNA: TGTGCCAGCAGCAGGGGGCGCGGGGAGACCCAGTACTTC. It codes for CASSRGRGETQYF. The rearrangement uses TRBV6-5 and TRBJ2-5; 8 bases are a match to TRBD1. V dropped 6 bases and J dropped 5; count of bases not matched to a gene: 5. Per germline, CDR1 MNHEY and CDR2 SVGAGI. This CDR3 is built from 13 residues.

The chain has TRBV7-9 and TRBJ2-5, with D maybe TRBD2 (5 bases). V lost 3 bases to trimming and J lost 1 base, with 21 bases between them. The V gene's germline CDR1 is SEHNR and CDR2 FQNEAQ (reference sequence). The CDR3 is 18 residues long. The CDR3 DNA reads as TGTGCCAGCAGCTTCCTTGAGGGCTCACCCACACTCCAAGAGACCCAGTACTTC. Translated, it gives CASSFLEGSPTLQETQYF.

This chain links TRBV7-8 with TRBJ2-1; D possibly corresponds to TRBD1 (6 bases). Germline CDR1 is SGHVS and CDR2 is FQNEAQ. Deletions cut 5 bases from V and 5 bases from J, with 13 bases between. This CDR3 is built from 14 residues. The CDR3 is CASSRRGTNNEQFF. The CDR3 bases are TGTGCCAGCAGCCGCAGGGGCACCAACAATGAGCAGTTCTTC.

The J gene is TRBJ2-4, the V gene TRBV25-1, with 9 bases that match TRBD1. Germline trimming cut 4 bases from V and 6 bases from J; bases unmatched to any gene: 4. Germline V gene lookup returns CDR1 MGHDK and CDR2 SYGVNS. The CDR3 is 14 amino acids. The CDR3 is CASSGTGARNIQYF. The CDR3 DNA reads TGTGCCAGCAGTGGGACAGGGGCCCGAAACATTCAGTACTTC.

CDR3 in DNA: TGTGCCAGCAGTGAAGGACAGTCTCTCAATCAGCCCCAGCATTTT. This translates into CASSEGQSLNQPQHF. This chain connects TRBV2 to TRBJ1-5, with TRBD1 as a possible D gene (5 bases). CDR1 SNHLY and CDR2 FYNNEI come from the germline V gene. V lost 1 base and J 3 bases, leaving 10 bases between the germline ends. This CDR3 comprises 15 residues.

The chain links TRBV4-2 to TRBJ2-3; possible D gene TRBD2, 5 bases. Germline-derived CDR1 and CDR2 are LGHNA and YNFKEQ. The length of the CDR3 is 18 residues. Trimming took 1 base from V and 3 from J, leaving 20 bases between them. The CDR3 coding sequence is TGTGCCAGCAGCCAAGGAACCAAGGATGGCCGAGGGACAGATACGCAGTATTTT. This translates into CASSQGTKDGRGTDTQYF.

The chain is built from TRBV13 and TRBJ2-1; 7 bases agree with TRBD2. Unmatched junction bases numbered 9, after V lost 5 bases and J lost 5 bases. Germline-derived CDR1 and CDR2 are PRHDT and FYEKMQ (reference sequence). The CDR3 sequence is 15 residues long. The chain's CDR3 is CASSLPSGEDNEQFF. The CDR3 region has the DNA TGTGCCAGCAGCCTACCCAGCGGGGAGGACAATGAGCAGTTCTTC. The full variable domain, in which reference TRBV13 and TRBJ2-1 provide the parts outside the CDR3, is AAGVIQSPRHLIKEKRETATLKCYPIPRHDTVYWYQQGPGQDPQFLISFYEKMQSDKGSIPDRFSAQQFSDYHSELNMSSLELGDSALYFCASSLPSGEDNEQFFGPGTRLTVL.

The chain links TRBV6-5 to TRBJ2-5; 8 nucleotides agree with TRBD2. From germline, CDR1 is MNHEY and CDR2 SVGAGI. The CDR3 loop spans 14 amino acids. V was clipped by 8 bases and J by 5 bases; unmatched bases: 10. As DNA, the CDR3 is TGTGCCAGCGGAAGCGGGAGCTCGGGTGAGACCCAGTACTTC. It specifies CASGSGSSGETQYF.

The J gene is TRBJ1-1, the V gene TRBV15, with D maybe TRBD1 (5 bases). Germline-derived CDR1 and CDR2 are LNHNV and YYDKDF (reference sequence). Trimming cost V 1 base and J 1 base, with 7 bases left between them. The CDR3 totals 14 residues. DNA for the CDR3: TGTGCCACCAGCAGAGGGGGGACGAACACTGAAGCTTTCTTT. It codes for CATSRGGTNTEAFF.

The J gene is TRBJ2-1, the V gene TRBV7-2, with D tentatively TRBD2 (6 bases). The CDR3 is made up of 14 amino acids. V was pared by 5 bases and J by 7 bases, with 15 bases between. CDR1 and CDR2 (germline): SGHTA, FQGNSA. CDR3 sequence reads: CASSPRGNRNEQFF. CDR3 nucleotide sequence: TGTGCCAGCAGCCCCCGCGGGAATAGAAATGAGCAGTTCTTC.